This TCR beta chain was sequenced in a study of cytomegalovirus exposure and HLA in healthy donors. The PCR ran on 60 Vbeta and 13 Jbeta primers. Using immunoSEQ multiplex PCR, the repertoire was profiled, and TCRdb retains in-frame clones only, with some absent. The sample records about 95,000 clones, under 90% being singletons. The germline CDR1 and CDR2 sequences are SGDLS and YYNGEE. V was shortened by 0 bases and J by 3 bases, with 8 bases between the two germline ends. The CDR3 has 14 residues. The V call is TRBV9, the J call TRBJ2-3; no firm D call. The TCR was taken from a woman between 70 and 85 years old in good health and CMV-seropositive. Sequenced material: PBMCs. The CDR3 loop is CASSVDPFTDTQYF. In DNA form, the CDR3 reads TGTGCCAGCAGCGTAGATCCTTTTACAGATACGCAGTATTTT.